These 2 T cell receptor beta chains share one sample of origin, sequenced in a study of T cell repertoires in cytomegalovirus infection. TCRdb re-analysed the reads in MiXCR, keeping a single row per CDR3 protein. In the table there are 270,000 or so distinct CDR3 sequences, 17% of which are singletons. The sample comprised CD8+ T cells from PBMCs. All receptors derive from a human donor in good health (CMV status not recorded). Some clones in this sample may be carry-over from other donors' samples.

The chain couples TRBV6-5 to TRBJ2-1; no firm D call. Trimming took 0 bases from V and 2 from J, leaving 14 bases between them. Germline lookup yields CDR1 MNHEY and CDR2 SVGAGI. The length of the CDR3 is 17 residues. In DNA form, the CDR3 reads TGTGCCAGCAGTTACTCTCCGATCCAGCAGGCCTACAATGAGCAGTTCTTC. It translates to CASSYSPIQQAYNEQFF.

Ten or more counts support this clonotype. The chain uses TRBV7-6 and TRBJ2-5; D is perhaps TRBD2 (6 bases). The CDR3 spans 12 residues. Germline values: CDR1 SGHVS, CDR2 FNYEAQ. The V end lost 1 base, the J end lost 14 bases, and 14 bases lay between the germline ends. CDR3 residues: CASSLGGTSIYF. The CDR3 nucleotides read TGTGCCAGCAGCTTAGGCGGGACCTCAATTTACTTC.